These T cell receptor beta chains were read from a single sample in a study of T-cell memory formation after mild COVID-19. MiXCR, run by TCRdb on the 5' RACE reads, gives a single entry per CDR3 protein. Found here are under 350,000 distinct CDR3 sequences, 16% of them singletons; the top ten hold about a fifth. Sequencing was carried out using PBMCs or a T cell subset sorted from them (not recorded which). These receptors were collected from a man aged 18 to 30 who had mild COVID-19 (a few samples of this study predate the infection). Cell type and time point are not known. The conserved cysteine and the conserved F or W are not part of the CDR3 here. Clone size is given for some rows only: seen once, a few or many times, or a class if the clone is expanded.

TRBV27	TRBJ2-2	.	ASSLSPGNTWELF
TRBV10-2	TRBJ2-3	few	ASSELAGVLTDTQY
TRBV13	TRBJ1-6	.	ASSSTGPSSYNSPLH
TRBV7-9	TRBJ1-4	.	ASSPPTGGANEKLF
TRBV11-3	TRBJ2-1	.	ASSRGVVYNEQF
TRBV15	TRBJ1-5	.	ATSGRDRDQPQH
TRBV7-9	TRBJ1-1	once	ASSLGDRRSYTEAF
TRBV29-1	TRBJ1-6	few	SVGSGQENSPLH
TRBV7-6	TRBJ2-3	.	ASSFSNRGRDTQY
TRBV12-3/TRBV12-4	TRBJ1-2	.	ASSTQTGDGYT
TRBV7-8	TRBJ1-2	few	ASSLNGRQVGGYT
TRBV6-1	TRBJ2-7	.	ASSKDGGTGSYEQY